A single sample gave rise to the 21 T cell receptor beta chains below, sequenced in a study of control samples from healthy donors and cancer patients. Only in-frame clones appear in the TCRdb table, and some are missing; sequencing was by immunoSEQ multiplex PCR. The sample carries around 100,000 clones, around 89% recorded once. The sequenced material came from PBMCs. Every receptor here comes from a man in his sixties with lung cancer.

The chain employs TRBV14 and TRBJ1-2; a possible D gene is TRBD1 (5 bases). V lost 4 bases and J lost 2, with 14 bases in between. Germline V lookup: CDR1 SGHDN, CDR2 FVKESK. The length of the CDR3 is 15 residues. CDR3 sequence (DNA): TGTGCCAGCAGCCTGTGGGGAGGGGAAAACTATGGCTACACCTTC. It encodes CASSLWGGENYGYTF.

This clone came up a few times. The CDR3 nucleotides are TGTGCCAGCAGTGCGAACAGGGGGCAACAAGAGACCCAGTACTTC. Protein: CASSANRGQQETQYF. The genes are TRBV25-1 and TRBJ2-5, with 9 bases fitting TRBD1. Germline assignment: CDR1 MGHDK and CDR2 SYGVNS. Losses at the gene ends were 4 bases for V and 2 bases for J; bases not matched to a gene: 5. The CDR3 loop spans 15 amino acids.

V gene TRBV12-5 combines with J gene TRBJ1-5; the D gene is possibly TRBD1 (5 bases). The CDR3 covers 19 residues. V was clipped by 0 bases and J by 0 bases, with 18 bases between them. CDR1 is LGHNT and CDR2 is FRNRAP in the germline V gene. The chain's CDR3 is CASGLVQDGEYYSNQPQHF. Written as DNA, the CDR3 is TGTGCTAGTGGTTTGGTACAGGACGGAGAATATTATAGCAATCAGCCCCAGCATTTT.

This clone appeared a few times. The chain links TRBV5-1 to TRBJ1-2, with D hard to call. This CDR3 has 15 amino acids. V was shortened by 5 bases and J by 1 base, with 15 bases between the two germline ends. Germline V gives CDR1 SGHRS, CDR2 YFSETQ. The CDR3 DNA is TGCGCCAGCAGGGCCTTCGGAGGACTTAACTATGGCTACACCTTC. Translated, it gives CASRAFGGLNYGYTF.

The chain uses TRBV7-2 and TRBJ1-2; perhaps TRBD1 as D (6 bases). V was pared by 4 bases and J by 3 bases, with 15 bases between. Germline V CDR1 and CDR2: SGHTA, FQGNSA. The CDR3 spans 15 residues. The CDR3 protein is CASSSRKQGDYGYTF. In DNA, the CDR3 is TGTGCCAGCAGCTCGCGAAAACAGGGTGACTATGGCTACACCTTC. Variable domain in full (rest from reference TRBV7-2 and TRBJ1-2): GAGVSQSPSNKVTEKGKDVELRCDPISGHTALYWYRQSLGQGLEFLIYFQGNSAPDKSGLPSDRFSAERTGGSVSTLTIQRTQQEDSAVYLCASSSRKQGDYGYTFGSGTRLTVV.

Only a few counts were recorded for this clone. The chain carries TRBV6-5 and TRBJ2-5; TRBD2 matches 12 bases. The CDR3 totals 14 residues. The germline CDR1 and CDR2 sequences are MNHEY and SVGAGI. J was trimmed by 3 bases and V by 5 bases; bases with no gene match: 1. The DNA of the CDR3 is TGTGCCAGCAGTCGGACTAGCGGGGAAGAGACCCAGTACTTC. The encoded protein is CASSRTSGEETQYF.

Turning to this clone: Compared with germline, one end of the junction differs, possibly owing to a read error. This chain joins TRBV12-3 or TRBV12-4 and TRBJ2-2; D call uncertain. CDR3 size: 13 residues. DNA of the CDR3: TGTGCCAGCAGGTTAGGGAACACCGGGGAGCTGTTTTTT. Translating it yields CASRLGNTGELFF.

The chain carries TRBV5-4 and TRBJ2-7; no clear D. V gave up 4 bases and J gave up 5 bases, with 19 bases separating them. Germline V lookup: CDR1 SGHNT, CDR2 YYREEE (reference sequence). The CDR3 runs to 15 residues. The CDR3 nucleotides read TGTGCCAGCAGCCCCAAAAATTGGCAGAAGGACGAGCAGTACTTC. Translating gives CASSPKNWQKDEQYF.

The chain carries TRBV3-1 (or the pseudogene TRBV3-2) and TRBJ2-2; D not certain. Germline V gives CDR1 LGHDT, CDR2 YNNKEL (reference sequence). V shed 0 bases and J shed 4 bases, with 6 bases lying between them. The CDR3 consists of 14 residues. The CDR3 is CASSQDTSTGELFF. CDR3 nucleotides: TGTGCCAGCAGCCAAGATACGAGCACCGGGGAGCTGTTTTTT.

The chain links TRBV10-1 to TRBJ2-7, with D perhaps being TRBD1 or TRBD2 (5 bases each). The germline gives CDR1 WNHNN, CDR2 SYGVQD (reference sequence). The CDR3 is 14 residues long. Trimming pared 7 bases from V and 5 bases from J, leaving 18 bases between. DNA for the CDR3: TGCGCCAGCAACAAGGGGCAGGAGGTCAACGAGCAGTACGTC. This gives the protein CASNKGQEVNEQYV.

The chain combines TRBV3-1 (or the pseudogene TRBV3-2) with TRBJ1-6, with D maybe TRBD1 (6 bases). The V end was cut by 4 bases, the J end by 10 bases, with 17 bases between. From germline, CDR1 is LGHDT and CDR2 YNNKEL (reference sequence). This CDR3 has 15 amino acids. CDR3 bases: TGTGCCAGCAGCCCTATTGAGAGGGGGGGATCACCCCTCCACTTT. As protein: CASSPIERGGSPLHF.

The gene calls are TRBV19 and TRBJ1-1; D is uncertain. This CDR3 region has 13 residues. Germline CDR1 reads LNHDA; CDR2 reads SQIVND (reference sequence). The V end was cut by 8 bases, the J end by 0 bases, with 10 bases between. CDR3 sequence: CASSRMMNTEAFF. The DNA of the CDR3 is TGTGCCAGTTCCCGGATGATGAACACTGAAGCTTTCTTT. The full variable domain, rest sourced from reference TRBV19 and TRBJ1-1, is DGGITQSPKYLFRKEGQNVTLSCEQNLNHDAMYWYRQDPGQGLRLIYYSQIVNDFQKGDIAEGYSVSREKKESFPLTVTSAQKNPTAFYLCASSRMMNTEAFFGQGTRLTVV.

The genes are TRBV5-1 and TRBJ1-5; 12 nucleotides line up with TRBD1. The CDR3 has 17 amino acids. V trimming: 0 bases; J trimming: 6 bases; junction bases outside the gene matches: 7. CDR1 is SGHRS, CDR2 YFSETQ, per germline. CDR3 sequence reads: CASSLEPGQGAIQPQHF. The DNA for the CDR3 is TGCGCCAGCAGCTTGGAACCGGGACAGGGGGCGATTCAGCCCCAGCATTTT.

This clone has only one observation. The chain has TRBV4-2 and TRBJ2-5, with a weak D call TRBD1 (5 bases). Deletions cut 4 bases from V and 5 bases from J, with 11 bases between. Germline V lookup: CDR1 LGHNA, CDR2 YNFKEQ. This CDR3 region has 13 residues. The CDR3 DNA reads as TGTGCCAGCAGCCGAAAAGGGGTTGAGACCCAGTACTTC. As protein: CASSRKGVETQYF.

The DNA of the CDR3 is TGTGCCAGCAGTCCCGGGGGAAGTGGCGGCTACACCTTC. This sequence encodes CASSPGGSGGYTF. This sequence joins TRBV7-2 and TRBJ1-2; possible D gene TRBD1, 5 bases. CDR3 length: 13 amino acids. Between the trimmed V and J ends, which lost 6 bases and 8 bases, there was a span of 16 bases. Germline V gene data show CDR1 as SGHTA and CDR2 as FQGNSA.

The V and J genes are TRBV19 and TRBJ2-3, with D uncertain. The CDR3 sequence is 14 residues long. CDR1 is LNHDA, CDR2 SQIVND, per germline (reference sequence). The V and J ends lost 4 bases and 5 bases respectively, with 13 bases between them. This CDR3 is CASSNRVLEDTQYF. The CDR3 region has the DNA TGTGCCAGTAGTAACCGGGTCTTAGAAGATACGCAGTATTTT.

This clone was observed at least ten times. This chain links TRBV7-6 with TRBJ1-5; 8 nucleotides align to TRBD1. J was trimmed by 3 bases and V by 5 bases; bases with no gene match: 3. Germline V lookup: CDR1 SGHVS, CDR2 FNYEAQ. The length of the CDR3 is 14 residues. CDR3 sequence (DNA): TGTGCCAGCAGCCCTCAGGGGGCCAATCAGCCCCAGCATTTT. Protein sequence: CASSPQGANQPQHF.

The chain employs TRBV12-3 or TRBV12-4 and TRBJ1-2; 7 nucleotides match TRBD1. J was trimmed by 5 bases and V by 1 base; bases with no gene match: 1. CDR3 length: 13 amino acids. The CDR3 region has the DNA TGTGCCAGCAGTTTAGTGACAGGGTATGGCTACACCTTC. The encoded protein is CASSLVTGYGYTF.

This clone was detected only a few times. The chain couples TRBV5-5 to TRBJ1-2; D is perhaps TRBD1 (5 bases). From germline, CDR1 is SGHKS and CDR2 YYEKEE (reference sequence). CDR3 length equals 16 residues. V gave up 0 bases and J gave up 6 bases, with 18 bases separating them. CDR3 sequence: CASSLVGGLFHDGYTF. The CDR3 DNA reads TGTGCCAGCAGCTTGGTCGGGGGACTTTTCCATGATGGCTACACCTTC.

This clone has only one observation. The chain has TRBV9 and TRBJ1-6; D is possibly TRBD1 (6 bases). The CDR3 has 15 residues. Germline CDR1 SGDLS, CDR2 YYNGEE. V was clipped by 4 bases and J by 7 bases, with 15 bases between them. The CDR3 DNA reads as TGTGCCAGCAGCCCCCAGGGGACTCAGAATTCACCCCTCCACTTT. Its protein product is CASSPQGTQNSPLHF.

This chain links TRBV9 with TRBJ2-3; 10 bases match TRBD2. After removal of 0 bases from V and 1 base from J, the junction contained 8 bases not matched to a gene. CDR1 SGDLS and CDR2 YYNGEE come from the germline V gene. The CDR3 spans 18 residues. CDR3 DNA: TGTGCCAGCAGCGTAGAAGGTTACGGGACTAGCGGCACAGATACGCAGTATTTT. As protein: CASSVEGYGTSGTDTQYF.